A single TCR beta chain is shown here with its context. These data come from a study of radiation and T cells in renal cell carcinoma. The germline V gene encodes CDR1 MNHNS and CDR2 SASEGT. V dropped 4 bases and J dropped 6 bases, with 16 bases sitting between them. The CDR3 contains 14 residues. Time point: blood 2 weeks post-SBRT. The treatment is: 15 Gy SBRT to primary tumor, nephrectomy 4 weeks later. The tumor was a clear cell renal cell carcinoma. Method: immunoSEQ multiplex PCR; TCRdb's copy keeps in-frame clones and lacks some. Here the sample spans more than 95,000 clones, about four fifths being singletons.

This sequence was found in a man aged 50 to 60 with renal cell carcinoma. The V call is TRBV6-1, the J call TRBJ2-7; TRBD1 or TRBD2 may be the D gene (5 bases each). The sequences come from blood, collected from a patient whose treatment included radiotherapy and nephrectomy. Here the CDR3 reads CASSAPLGVSEQYF. The CDR3 nucleotides read TGTGCCAGCAGTGCCCCCCTGGGGGTAAGCGAGCAGTACTTC.